A selection of T cell receptor beta chains follows, all from one sample in a study of cytomegalovirus exposure and HLA in healthy donors. Generated by immunoSEQ multiplex PCR, the TCRdb table keeps only in-frame clones and is missing some. Here the sample spans approximately 100,000 clones, about 81% being singletons. Sequenced material: PBMCs. Every receptor here comes from a middle-aged man in good health and CMV-seronegative. The CDR3 runs from the conserved cysteine through the conserved F or W. Fields, in order: clone size, J gene, V gene, D gene, CDR3 DNA, CDR3 protein. D genes are given only for firm matches. The listing skips clone size in some rows; elsewhere it reads once, few, many or a size class.

size: NA; J: TRBJ2-1; V: TRBV5-1; D: TRBD1; DNA: TGCGCCAGCACGCCGCAGGGGGCCGGTGAGCAGTTCTTC; CDR3: CASTPQGAGEQFF
size: NA; J: TRBJ1-1; V: TRBV19; D: TRBD1; DNA: TGTGCCAGTAGTACTCAGGGACAGGGACTCACTGAAGCTTTCTTT; CDR3: CASSTQGQGLTEAFF
size: few; J: TRBJ2-1; V: TRBV28; D: TRBD1; DNA: TGTGCCAGCAGTCCGTCACCGGGACAGGGAAACCACAATGAGCAGTTCTTC; CDR3: CASSPSPGQGNHNEQFF
size: NA; J: TRBJ2-2; V: TRBV6-5; D: TRBD2; DNA: TGTGCCAGCACTCGAGTCCGGGGGGGCGGGGAGCTGTTTTTT; CDR3: CASTRVRGGGELFF
size: NA; J: TRBJ2-4; V: TRBV19; D: NA; DNA: TGTGCCAGTAGTTATAAGGGGGAATCGGCCAAAAACATTCAGTACTTC; CDR3: CASSYKGESAKNIQYF
size: NA; J: TRBJ2-1; V: TRBV20-1; D: NA; DNA: TGCAGTGCTCAAAACAATGAGCAGTTCTTC; CDR3: CSAQNNEQFF
size: few; J: TRBJ1-1; V: TRBV30; D: NA; DNA: TGTGCCTGGACCCAAGAGCAGGGGACGAACACTGAAGCTTTCTTT; CDR3: CAWTQEQGTNTEAFF
size: NA; J: TRBJ2-7; V: TRBV28; D: NA; DNA: TGTGCCAGCAGTCGTAGACAGGTAAAGCTCTACGAGCAGTACTTC; CDR3: CASSRRQVKLYEQYF
size: NA; J: TRBJ1-1; V: TRBV7-2; D: TRBD1; DNA: TGTGCCAGCAAAATAAGACAGGGAGCGAACACTGAAGCTTTCTTT; CDR3: CASKIRQGANTEAFF
size: NA; J: TRBJ2-5; V: TRBV11-3; D: TRBD1; DNA: TGTGCCAGCAGCTTAGATGGACAGGAACAAGAGACCCAGTACTTC; CDR3: CASSLDGQEQETQYF
size: NA; J: TRBJ2-5; V: TRBV13; D: TRBD1; DNA: TGTGCCAGCAGCCCAGACCAACAGGGGGCTGAGACCCAGTACTTC; CDR3: CASSPDQQGAETQYF
size: NA; J: TRBJ2-5; V: TRBV4-1; D: TRBD2; DNA: TGCGCCAGCAGTCCGATATATAGCGGGAGCCAGGAGACCCAGTACTTC; CDR3: CASSPIYSGSQETQYF
size: NA; J: TRBJ1-5; V: TRBV5-1; D: NA; DNA: TGCGCCAGCAGCTTGGGGACAGACAATCAGCCCCAGCATTTT; CDR3: CASSLGTDNQPQHF
size: few; J: TRBJ1-1; V: TRBV19; D: TRBD1; DNA: TGTGCCAGTAGTATATCCGGGACAGTGAACGAAGCTTTCTTT; CDR3: CASSISGTVNEAFF
size: NA; J: TRBJ1-5; V: TRBV6-1; D: TRBD1; DNA: TGTGCCAGCAGCTGGACAGGGACAAGTCAGCCCCAGCATTTT; CDR3: CASSWTGTSQPQHF
size: few; J: TRBJ2-7; V: TRBV2; D: TRBD2; DNA: TGTGCCAGCAGTGTGGCGGGGGACTACGAGCAGTACTTC; CDR3: CASSVAGDYEQYF
size: NA; J: TRBJ1-1; V: TRBV11-2; D: TRBD1; DNA: TGTGCCAGCAGCTTAGAAGGGGGCTTAGGTGAAGCTTTCTTT; CDR3: CASSLEGGLGEAFF
size: NA; J: TRBJ1-2; V: TRBV18; D: NA; DNA: TGTGCCAGCTCACCAAGAGGACAGACAACTACCTCCTATGGCTACACCTTC; CDR3: CASSPRGQTTTSYGYTF
size: few; J: TRBJ2-1; V: TRBV11-2; D: NA; DNA: TGTGCCAGCAGCGCCCACCTCGACTCAACAATGGAGCAGTTCTTC; CDR3: CASSAHLDSTMEQFF
size: NA; J: TRBJ2-7; V: TRBV29-1; D: NA; DNA: TGCAGCGTTGAAATCCGGGGGTATGACGAGCAGTACTTC; CDR3: CSVEIRGYDEQYF
size: NA; J: TRBJ2-5; V: TRBV7-2; D: NA; DNA: TGTGCCAGCAGCTTACAGGGGCGGAAGGAGACCCAGTACTTC; CDR3: CASSLQGRKETQYF
size: NA; J: TRBJ2-7; V: TRBV29-1; D: NA; DNA: TGCAGCGTTGAAGTAGGAGGGGATGAGCAGTACTTC; CDR3: CSVEVGGDEQYF
size: NA; J: TRBJ1-5; V: TRBV28; D: NA; DNA: TGTGCCAGCAGACCCAATATAGGAGTCCAGCATTTT; CDR3: CASRPNIGVQHF
size: once; J: TRBJ2-7; V: TRBV19; D: TRBD1; DNA: TGTGCCAGTAGTACCCTCGGGCAGGGGGCGACCTACGAGCAGTACTTC; CDR3: CASSTLGQGATYEQYF
size: NA; J: TRBJ1-2; V: TRBV18; D: NA; DNA: TGTGCCAGCTCACCCGAGGCGGGGCAGGGCTCCTATGGCTACACCTTC; CDR3: CASSPEAGQGSYGYTF
size: NA; J: TRBJ2-3; V: TRBV5-1; D: TRBD2; DNA: TGCGCCAGCAGCTTGGGGTTAACTAGCGGGAGAACAGATACGCAGTATTTT; CDR3: CASSLGLTSGRTDTQYF
size: few; J: TRBJ2-5; V: TRBV5-1; D: TRBD2; DNA: TGCGCCAGCAGCTTTCAAGCGGGAGGGGGAAAGACCCAGTACTTC; CDR3: CASSFQAGGGKTQYF
size: NA; J: TRBJ2-5; V: TRBV27; D: TRBD1; DNA: TGTGCCAACCCCGGGACAGGATCAGGGCAGTACTTC; CDR3: CANPGTGSGQYF
size: few; J: TRBJ2-7; V: TRBV28; D: TRBD1; DNA: TGTGCCTGTAAGGGGGCGCAACCTTACTACGAGCAGTACTTC; CDR3: CACKGAQPYYEQYF
size: NA; J: TRBJ2-7; V: TRBV28; D: NA; DNA: TGTGCCAGCAGCCTGGGGGGGGCAAGCTCCTACGAGCAGTACTTC; CDR3: CASSLGGASSYEQYF
size: once; J: TRBJ2-7; V: TRBV2; D: NA; DNA: TGTGCCAGCAGTTCCCGACAGGACATCGAGCAGTACTTC; CDR3: CASSSRQDIEQYF
size: few; J: TRBJ2-7; V: TRBV10-2; D: NA; DNA: TGCGCCAGCAGTGAGCAGGGTTACTACGAGCAGTACTTC; CDR3: CASSEQGYYEQYF
size: NA; J: TRBJ2-2; V: TRBV5-4; D: NA; DNA: TGTGCCAGCAGCCCCGGAGGGATCTCGGGTCCCGGGGAGCTGTTTTTT; CDR3: CASSPGGISGPGELFF
size: NA; J: TRBJ2-7; V: TRBV7-9; D: NA; DNA: TGTGCCAGCAGCTTAGCGATTAACGGGGAACGGTCCTACGAGCAGTACTTC; CDR3: CASSLAINGERSYEQYF
size: NA; J: TRBJ1-1; V: TRBV6-6; D: TRBD1; DNA: TGTGCCAGCAGTGCCGGGACAGGGGCCACTGAAGCTTTCTTT; CDR3: CASSAGTGATEAFF
size: once; J: TRBJ1-4; V: TRBV7-9; D: NA; DNA: TGTGCCAGCAGCCTCAACCAGGGAGGGAATGAAAAACTGTTTTTT; CDR3: CASSLNQGGNEKLFF
size: few; J: TRBJ1-4; V: TRBV7-9; D: NA; DNA: TGTGCCAGCAGCTTAGCTAAGAGGAATGAAAAACTGTTTTTT; CDR3: CASSLAKRNEKLFF
size: NA; J: TRBJ2-1; V: TRBV19; D: NA; DNA: TGTGCCAGTAGGGGACTCAGTGAGCAGTTCTTC; CDR3: CASRGLSEQFF
size: NA; J: TRBJ1-5; V: TRBV7-9; D: NA; DNA: TGTGCCAGCAGCCGCGGACTTGGTAGCAATCAGCCCCAGCATTTT; CDR3: CASSRGLGSNQPQHF
size: NA; J: TRBJ1-2; V: TRBV29-1; D: TRBD1; DNA: TGCAGCGTCGGAGCGACAGGGACAAACTATGGCTACACCTTC; CDR3: CSVGATGTNYGYTF
size: NA; J: TRBJ2-5; V: TRBV19; D: TRBD1; DNA: TGTGCCAGTAGTGGCGGCAGGGGGGAGACCCAGTACTTC; CDR3: CASSGGRGETQYF
size: NA; J: TRBJ1-5; V: TRBV9; D: NA; DNA: TGTGCCAGCAGTCGGGGGGAGGGCCAGCCCCAGCATTTT; CDR3: CASSRGEGQPQHF
size: NA; J: TRBJ1-1; V: TRBV18; D: NA; DNA: TGTGCCAGCTCACCACCGCCGGGGGGCACTGAAGCTTTCTTT; CDR3: CASSPPPGGTEAFF
size: NA; J: TRBJ2-1; V: TRBV4-2; D: TRBD1; DNA: TGTGCCAGCAGCCAAGATGGGACAGAAAACAATGAGCAGTTCTTC; CDR3: CASSQDGTENNEQFF
size: NA; J: TRBJ1-1; V: TRBV19; D: NA; DNA: TGTGCCAGTCAATCACTTTCCGGGAGCCGCACTGAAGCTTTCTTT; CDR3: CASQSLSGSRTEAFF
size: NA; J: TRBJ2-3; V: TRBV30; D: TRBD2; DNA: TGTGCCTGGACTCCGGGGGGTGATACGCAGTATTTT; CDR3: CAWTPGGDTQYF
size: NA; J: TRBJ2-2; V: TRBV7-2; D: NA; DNA: TGTGCCAGCAGCTCCACTGGACAGATCTACACCGGGGAGCTGTTTTTT; CDR3: CASSSTGQIYTGELFF
size: NA; J: TRBJ1-2; V: TRBV6-5; D: NA; DNA: TGTGCCAGCAGTTACGTAGCAGAGAACTATGGCTACACCTTC; CDR3: CASSYVAENYGYTF
size: medium-sized; J: TRBJ2-7; V: TRBV6-6; D: NA; DNA: TGTGCCAGCCGCCTGTCCGGGACAACCTACGAGCAGTACTTC; CDR3: CASRLSGTTYEQYF
size: NA; J: TRBJ2-6; V: TRBV9; D: TRBD1; DNA: TGTGCCAGCAGCCTAGGACAGGGGGTCCCCTCTGGGGCCAACGTCCTGACTTTC; CDR3: CASSLGQGVPSGANVLTF
size: NA; J: TRBJ1-5; V: TRBV28; D: NA; DNA: TGTGCCAGCAGAAATGAGCTTAATCAGCCCCAGCATTTT; CDR3: CASRNELNQPQHF
size: few; J: TRBJ2-7; V: TRBV27; D: TRBD2; DNA: TGTGCCAGCAGTTTAGCGGGAGGGCCTGGCGAGCAGTACTTC; CDR3: CASSLAGGPGEQYF
size: NA; J: TRBJ2-1; V: TRBV2; D: TRBD1; DNA: TGTGCCATCTCGGACAGGGAAAATGAGCAGTTCTTC; CDR3: CAISDRENEQFF
size: NA; J: TRBJ1-5; V: TRBV28; D: NA; DNA: TGTGCCAGCATCCCGGGACACGGTAGCAATCAGCCCCAGCATTTT; CDR3: CASIPGHGSNQPQHF
size: NA; J: TRBJ2-2; V: TRBV30; D: NA; DNA: TGTGCCTGGAGATGGGGGGTCGGGGAGCTGTTTTTT; CDR3: CAWRWGVGELFF